Presented here are 13 T cell receptor beta chains from one specimen sequenced in a study of cytomegalovirus exposure and HLA in healthy donors. Amplification used 60 Vbeta primers and 13 Jbeta primers. Only in-frame clones appear in the TCRdb table, and some are missing; sequencing was by immunoSEQ multiplex PCR. This sample yields roughly 100,000 clones, of which about four fifths are seen a single time; more than 1.5% belongs to the top ten. Source material: PBMCs. All receptors derive from a man aged 45-65 years in good health and CMV-seronegative.

J is TRBJ1-6 and V is TRBV5-5; no clear D. The V gene lost 1 base and the J gene lost 0 bases, with 5 bases spanning the gap. The CDR3 runs to 15 residues. The germline CDR1 and CDR2 sequences are SGHKS and YYEKEE (reference sequence). The CDR3 coding sequence is TGTGCCAGCAGCTTGTCCGTCTCCTATAATTCACCCCTCCACTTT. Amino acids: CASSLSVSYNSPLHF.

The chain has TRBV7-2 and TRBJ2-2; D perhaps matches TRBD2 (6 bases). V dropped 4 bases and J dropped 1 base, with 13 bases sitting between them. The CDR3 spans 16 residues. CDR1 is SGHTA, CDR2 FQGNSA, per germline. CDR3 in DNA: TGTGCCAGCAGCTCCCACGGGGGTTTGAACACCGGGGAGCTGTTTTTT. Protein: CASSSHGGLNTGELFF.

The J gene is TRBJ2-5, the V gene TRBV9; a possible D gene is TRBD2 (5 bases). V shed 0 bases and J shed 0 bases, with 12 bases lying between them. Germline CDR1 reads SGDLS; CDR2 reads YYNGEE. This CDR3 is built from 16 residues. In DNA, the CDR3 is TGTGCCAGCAGCGTAGGGAGCGGCGTTAACCAAGAGACCCAGTACTTC. As protein: CASSVGSGVNQETQYF. Supplemented by reference TRBV9 and TRBJ2-5, the full variable domain reads DSGVTQTPKHLITATGQRVTLRCSPRSGDLSVYWYQQSLDQGLQFLIQYYNGEERAKGNILERFSAQQFPDLHSELNLSSLELGDSALYFCASSVGSGVNQETQYFGPGTRLLVL.

This clone has just a few counts. V is TRBV6-1 and J is TRBJ2-3, with TRBD2 identical over 10 bases. After removal of 5 bases from V and 5 bases from J, the junction contained 4 bases not matched to a gene. Germline CDR1 and CDR2: MNHNS and SASEGT. The CDR3 is made up of 14 amino acids. The CDR3 is CASSSGGAEDTQYF. For the CDR3, the DNA is TGTGCCAGCAGTAGCGGGGGGGCCGAAGATACGCAGTATTTT.

This sequence joins TRBV6-5 and TRBJ2-3; D not resolved. Germline V lookup: CDR1 MNHEY, CDR2 SVGAGI. V was trimmed by 5 bases and J by 6 bases, leaving 15 bases between them. The CDR3 has 14 amino acids. The CDR3 region is CASSHRPSRDTQYF. The CDR3 DNA reads as TGTGCCAGCAGTCACCGCCCAAGCAGGGATACGCAGTATTTT.

The V and J genes are TRBV13 and TRBJ2-7; 10 bases match TRBD2. This CDR3 has 15 amino acids. Per germline, CDR1 PRHDT and CDR2 FYEKMQ (reference sequence). V trimming: 2 bases; J trimming: 4 bases; junction bases outside the gene matches: 5. The chain's CDR3 is CASSLMVAGGYEQYF. CDR3 in DNA: TGTGCCAGCAGCTTAATGGTAGCGGGGGGTTACGAGCAGTACTTC.

Comments on this clone: One end of the junction varies from germline; a read error may be responsible. The chain joins TRBV7-9 to TRBJ1-1, with TRBD1 identical over 9 bases. Germline V gene lookup returns CDR1 SEHNR and CDR2 FQNEAQ (reference sequence). The CDR3 sequence is 12 residues long. As DNA, the CDR3 is TGTTCCAGCAGCTTTGAGACAGGGGGAGCTTTCTTT. Its protein is CSSSFETGGAFF.

The chain links TRBV15 to TRBJ2-7; maybe TRBD1 (7 bases). V was clipped by 0 bases and J by 3 bases, with 21 bases between them. The CDR3 is 18 amino acids. The germline V gene encodes CDR1 LNHNV and CDR2 YYDKDF (reference sequence). CDR3 in amino acids: CATSRDHHGGGMVYEQYF. Here the CDR3 DNA reads TGTGCCACCAGCAGAGATCACCACGGAGGGGGCATGGTCTACGAGCAGTACTTC.

This chain joins TRBV6-1 and TRBJ1-1, with 9 bases that match TRBD1. The CDR3 runs 15 residues. The trim removed 6 bases at V and 3 bases at J, leaving 8 bases unmatched. Germline V CDR1 and CDR2: MNHNS, SASEGT. CDR3: CASRFTGGVDTEAFF. The CDR3 coding sequence is TGTGCCAGCAGATTCACAGGGGGCGTAGACACTGAAGCTTTCTTT.

This clone was detected only once. This rearrangement joins TRBV19 to TRBJ2-2, with a possible D match to TRBD1 (6 bases). The CDR3 sequence is 19 residues long. V was cut by 5 bases and J by 0 bases, with 22 bases left in between. Germline CDR1 LNHDA, CDR2 SQIVND (reference sequence). The CDR3 coding sequence is TGTGCCAGTAGTCTGGGGTTCGGCCAGGGGTGGACGAACACCGGGGAGCTGTTTTTT. This encodes CASSLGFGQGWTNTGELFF.

This clone appeared a few times. The V call is TRBV5-1, the J call TRBJ2-2; the D gene is possibly TRBD1 (5 bases). Looked up from germline, CDR1 is SGHRS and CDR2 is YFSETQ. The ends were cut back, 4 bases at V and 1 base at J, with 8 bases in the middle. This CDR3 region has 14 residues. The CDR3: CASSTGQNTGELFF. CDR3 coding DNA: TGCGCCAGCAGCACAGGACAGAACACCGGGGAGCTGTTTTTT.

V usage is TRBV12-5 and J usage is TRBJ2-7; a possible D gene is TRBD1 (6 bases). The CDR3 is 12 residues long. Trimming cost V 1 base and J 7 bases, with 8 bases left between them. CDR1 is LGHNT and CDR2 is FRNRAP in the germline V gene. The CDR3 is CASGLEGGEQYF. The CDR3 bases are TGTGCTAGTGGTTTGGAAGGGGGAGAGCAGTACTTC.

The chain combines TRBV10-3 with TRBJ2-1; TRBD2 matches at 13 bases. This CDR3 has 20 residues. The germline gives CDR1 ENHRY, CDR2 SYGVKD. V lost 6 bases, J lost 2 bases, and 16 bases stayed unmatched. CDR3 protein: CAIRGTGLAGALFTYNEQFF. The CDR3 bases are TGTGCCATCAGGGGGACTGGACTAGCGGGGGCCCTCTTTACCTACAATGAGCAGTTCTTC.